The 2 T cell receptor beta chains below were found in one sample sequenced in a study of tumor and adjacent non-tumor tissue in lung cancer. The template was RNA from unsorted bulk tissue. This non-tumor lung sample came from over 3 cm beyond the tumor edge. The library came from three nested PCR rounds adapted from ARM-PCR protocols. TCRdb used MiXCR to reprocess the multiplex PCR reads, holding one entry per CDR3 protein. The table includes approximately 80,000 distinct CDR3 sequences, 65% to 85% detected once. The specimen was distant non-tumor lung tissue. All receptors come from a man in his sixties with non-small cell lung cancer.

Details on this clonotype: One end of the junction fails to match germline, which may point to a read error. This rearrangement joins TRBV11-2 to TRBJ2-6; 11 bases agree with TRBD2. The CDR3 covers 18 residues. Germline lookup yields CDR1 SGHAT and CDR2 FQNNGV. DNA for the CDR3: TGTCCCAGCAGTCCAACTAGCGGGGGAGCCACAGGGGCCAACGACCTGACTTTC. It codes for CPSSPTSGGATGANDLTF.

With respect to this clonotype: A read error may produce the germline difference seen at one junction end. The CDR3 DNA is TGTGCCTGCAGCTTCGGTCAGGCTAACACTGAAGCTTTCTTT. Translated: CACSFGQANTEAFF. The chain carries TRBV11-2 and TRBJ1-1, with unresolved D. Germline V CDR1 and CDR2: SGHAT, FQNNGV. The length of the CDR3 is 14 residues.